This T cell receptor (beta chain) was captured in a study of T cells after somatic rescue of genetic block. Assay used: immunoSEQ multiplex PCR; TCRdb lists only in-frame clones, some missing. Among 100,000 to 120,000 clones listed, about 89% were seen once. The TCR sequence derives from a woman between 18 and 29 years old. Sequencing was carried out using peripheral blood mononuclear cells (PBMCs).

The CDR3 DNA reads TGCGCCAGCAGCTTGGTCGGGGGGCCGGATCAGCCCCAGCATTTT. Amino acids: CASSLVGGPDQPQHF. The rearrangement joins TRBV5-1 to TRBJ1-5; the D gene is possibly TRBD1 (6 bases). The CDR3 runs to 15 residues. Germline V CDR1 and CDR2: SGHRS, YFSETQ. The ends were cut back, 0 bases at V and 5 bases at J, with 12 bases in the middle.